Listed here are 13 T cell receptor beta chains from one sample, sequenced in a study of OX40 agonist ivuxolimab in advanced cancers. TCRdb keeps only in-frame clones here, not all; method: immunoSEQ multiplex PCR. This sample carries 95,000 to 150,000 clones, 80% to 95% of them seen once, and the ten largest clones take approximately 0.15%. The sequencing here drew on CD4+ or CD8+ T cells sorted from blood, taken in a trial of the OX40 agonist ivuxolimab. These receptor sequences come from an adult with an advanced solid tumor such as melanoma, head and neck, liver or kidney cancer.

The rearrangement joins TRBV11-2 to TRBJ1-1; 9 bases align to TRBD1. The CDR3 consists of 15 residues. Trimming cost V 5 bases and J 10 bases; bases outside gene matches: 14. Germline V lookup: CDR1 SGHAT, CDR2 FQNNGV. The CDR3 DNA follows: TGTGCCAGCAGCCCCCGGGGGACAGGGCTGACAGGAGCTTTCTTT. Protein sequence: CASSPRGTGLTGAFF.

The chain has TRBV30 and TRBJ1-5, with D possibly matching TRBD1 (5 bases). The CDR3 extends over 13 amino acids. The V end lost 2 bases, the J end lost 7 bases, and 12 bases lay between the germline ends. Per the germline V gene, CDR1 is GTSNPN and CDR2 is SVGIG (reference sequence). The DNA for the CDR3 is TGTGCCTGGAGTAGGCAGGGTGACCAGCCCCAGCATTTT. Amino acid sequence: CAWSRQGDQPQHF.

This clone was seen only once. V gene TRBV5-1 combines with J gene TRBJ1-2; 12 positions agree with TRBD1. The germline V gene has CDR1 SGHRS and CDR2 YFSETQ. The CDR3 sequence is 15 residues long. The V gene end was trimmed by 7 bases and the J gene end by 4 bases; junction bases not matched to a gene: 8. Here the CDR3 reads CASDPGTGGGYGYTF. In DNA form, the CDR3 reads TGCGCCAGCGACCCAGGGACAGGGGGCGGCTATGGCTACACCTTC.

The V gene is TRBV21-1, the J gene TRBJ2-3; the table's D call of TRBD2 was not tested on the DNA. TRBV21-1 is reported as a pseudogene. The CDR3 length is 18 residues. In nucleotides, the CDR3 is TGTGCCAGCAGACACCCCGGGACTCCCCCCGGTTGCGCAGATACGCAGTATTTT. Encoded protein: CASRHPGTPPGCADTQYF.

This chain links TRBV7-9 with TRBJ1-2, with a possible D match to TRBD1 (5 bases). The germline CDR1 and CDR2 sequences are SEHNR and FQNEAQ (reference sequence). CDR3 length equals 16 residues. The V end was cut by 2 bases, the J end by 9 bases, with 22 bases between. Here the CDR3 reads CASSLSLGAPLGSYTF. The CDR3 DNA follows: TGTGCCAGCAGCTTAAGTTTAGGGGCACCCCTGGGAAGCTACACCTTC. Full variable domain (remainder filled in from reference TRBV7-9 and TRBJ1-2): DTGVSQNPRHKITKRGQNVTFRCDPISEHNRLYWYRQTLGQGPEFLTYFQNEAQLEKSRLLSDRFSAERPKGSFSTLEIQRTEQGDSAMYLCASSLSLGAPLGSYTFGSGTRLTVV.

The chain combines TRBV7-2 with TRBJ2-5; no reliable D call. Germline values: CDR1 SGHTA, CDR2 FQGNSA. The CDR3 sequence is 14 residues long. V was clipped by 0 bases and J by 4 bases, with 9 bases between them. This CDR3 reads CASSLAATTETQYF. For the CDR3, the DNA is TGTGCCAGCAGCTTAGCAGCCACGACAGAGACCCAGTACTTC.

This chain joins TRBV18 and TRBJ2-3, with D perhaps TRBD1 (6 bases). Germline CDR1 reads KGHSH; CDR2 reads LQKENI. CDR3 length equals 15 residues. V shed 3 bases and J shed 1 base, with 11 bases lying between them. DNA of the CDR3: TGTGCCAGCTCACCCTCGGACAGAGGCACAGATACGCAGTATTTT. Protein: CASSPSDRGTDTQYF.

The gene calls are TRBV12-5 and TRBJ2-5; D may be TRBD1 (7 bases). V shed 7 bases and J shed 1 base, with 16 bases lying between them. The CDR3 sequence is 15 residues long. The germline CDR1 and CDR2 sequences are LGHNT and FRNRAP. In DNA, the CDR3 is TGTGCTAGTGCGCGGGGTAGGGGGCTCCAAGAGACCCAGTACTTC. Its protein is CASARGRGLQETQYF.

This clone has a handful of counts. This rearrangement joins TRBV11-3 to TRBJ2-4; D is tentatively TRBD1 or TRBD2 (5 bases each). The CDR3 is 14 amino acids. Germline assignment: CDR1 SGHNT and CDR2 YENEEA. The V end was cut by 1 base, the J end by 5 bases, with 9 bases between. The CDR3 protein is CASSLGGVENIQYF. The CDR3 DNA follows: TGTGCCAGCAGCTTAGGAGGGGTAGAAAACATTCAGTACTTC.

The chain is built from TRBV7-2 and TRBJ2-3; 8 bases agree with TRBD2. Trimming at V came to 7 bases and at J to 2 bases, leaving 5 bases not matched to a gene. Germline V lookup: CDR1 SGHTA, CDR2 FQGNSA. This CDR3 region has 14 residues. CDR3 coding DNA: TGTGCCAGCACCCCGACTAGCGTCACAGATACGCAGTATTTT. Protein: CASTPTSVTDTQYF.

The V call is TRBV14, the J call TRBJ1-2, with D unresolved. The germline CDR1 and CDR2 sequences are SGHDN and FVKESK. There are 13 residues in the CDR3. Trimming pared 0 bases from V and 5 bases from J, leaving 7 bases between. The CDR3 reads CASSQDRPYGYTF. CDR3 DNA sequence: TGTGCCAGCAGCCAAGATCGGCCTTATGGCTACACCTTC. Based on the CDR3 plus reference TRBV14 and TRBJ1-2, the full variable domain is EAGVTQFPSHSVIEKGQTVTLRCDPISGHDNLYWYRRVMGKEIKFLLHFVKESKQDESGMPNNRFLAERTGGTYSTLKVQPAELEDSGVYFCASSQDRPYGYTFGSGTRLTVV.

The CDR3 region is CASHQGTSEGNEQFF. The CDR3 DNA sequence: TGTGCCAGCCATCAGGGCACCTCTGAGGGCAATGAGCAGTTCTTC. The rearrangement joins TRBV19 to TRBJ2-1; D assignment may be TRBD1 or TRBD2 (5 bases each). The CDR3 is 15 amino acids. Between the trimmed V and J ends, which lost 9 bases and 6 bases, there was a span of 21 bases. Looked up from germline, CDR1 is LNHDA and CDR2 is SQIVND (reference sequence).

Remarks on this clone: The junction differs from germline at one of its ends, possibly a read error. The chain is built from TRBV30 and TRBJ2-7; 10 bases fit TRBD2. The CDR3 totals 15 residues. CDR1 GTSNPN and CDR2 SVGIG come from the germline V gene (reference sequence). Here the CDR3 DNA reads TGTGCCTGGAAGGGTGAGCGGGGGGGCTCCCACGAGCAGTACTTC. It yields the protein CAWKGERGGSHEQYF. The variable domain in full, with the rest retrieved from reference TRBV30 and TRBJ2-7, is SQTIHQWPATLVQPVGSPLSLECTVEGTSNPNLYWYRQAAGRGLQLLFYSVGIGQISSEVPQNLSASRPQDRQFILSSKKLLLSDSGFYLCAWKGERGGSHEQYFGPGTRLTVT.